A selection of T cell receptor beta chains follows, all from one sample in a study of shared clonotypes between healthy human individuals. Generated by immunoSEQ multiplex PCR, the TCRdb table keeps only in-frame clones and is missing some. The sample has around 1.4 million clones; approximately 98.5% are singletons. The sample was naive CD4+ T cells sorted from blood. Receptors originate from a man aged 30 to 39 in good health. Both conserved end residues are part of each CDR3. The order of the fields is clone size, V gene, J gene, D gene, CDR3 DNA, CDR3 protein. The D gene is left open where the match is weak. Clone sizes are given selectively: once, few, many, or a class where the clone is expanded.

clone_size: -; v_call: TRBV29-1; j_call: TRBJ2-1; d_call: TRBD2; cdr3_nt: TGCAGCGTCTACGGACTTACGGACTATGGCGGGAGGGTGGATGAGCAGTTCTTC; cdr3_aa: CSVYGLTDYGGRVDEQFF
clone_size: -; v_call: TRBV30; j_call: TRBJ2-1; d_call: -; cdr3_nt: TGTGCCTCCCGGACGCCCCCTGGAATACCCAATGAGCAGTTCTTC; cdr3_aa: CASRTPPGIPNEQFF
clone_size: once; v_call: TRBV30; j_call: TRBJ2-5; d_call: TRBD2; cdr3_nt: TGTGCCTGGATCCCCAAAGGCGGGAGGGGCGGTGAGACCCAGTACTTC; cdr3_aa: CAWIPKGGRGGETQYF
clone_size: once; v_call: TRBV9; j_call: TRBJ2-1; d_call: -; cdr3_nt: TGTGCCAGCAGCGTAGTGGGGTACCCAGAGCAGTTCTTC; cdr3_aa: CASSVVGYPEQFF
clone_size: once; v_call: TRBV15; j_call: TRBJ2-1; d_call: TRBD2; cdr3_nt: TGTGCCACCAGCAGAGTTCGACTAGCGGGACTTCGATCCTACAATGAGCAGTTCTTC; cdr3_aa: CATSRVRLAGLRSYNEQFF
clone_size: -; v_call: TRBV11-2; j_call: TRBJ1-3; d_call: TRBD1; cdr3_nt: TGTGCCAGCAGCGGGGGAGGGGGCTCCTTCTCTGGAAACACCATATATTTT; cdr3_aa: CASSGGGGSFSGNTIYF
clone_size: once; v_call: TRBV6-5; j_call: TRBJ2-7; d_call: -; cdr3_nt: TGTGCCAGCAGTTATGAGGCAGGGCAGTACTTC; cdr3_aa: CASSYEAGQYF
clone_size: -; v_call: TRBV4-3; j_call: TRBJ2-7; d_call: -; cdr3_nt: TGCGCCAGCAGCCAAGATAAACTAGAGGAGCAGTACTTC; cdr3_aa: CASSQDKLEEQYF
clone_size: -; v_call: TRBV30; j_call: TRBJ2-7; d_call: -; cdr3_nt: TGTGCCTGGAGTAGGCCAACCCCCTACGAGCAGTACTTC; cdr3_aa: CAWSRPTPYEQYF
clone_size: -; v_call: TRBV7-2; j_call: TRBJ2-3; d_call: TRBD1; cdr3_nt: TGTGCCAGCAGCTTAGGGGGACAGGGCTGGGCAGATACGCAGTATTTT; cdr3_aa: CASSLGGQGWADTQYF
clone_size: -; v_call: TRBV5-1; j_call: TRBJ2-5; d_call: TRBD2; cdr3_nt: TGCGCCAGCAGCTTTGGGGGGGAGTACCAAGAGACCCAGTACTTC; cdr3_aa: CASSFGGEYQETQYF
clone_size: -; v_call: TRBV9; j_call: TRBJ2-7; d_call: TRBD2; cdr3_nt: TGTGCCAGCAGCGTAGCCCCCACGGTAGCGGGGCCCTACGAGCAGTACTTC; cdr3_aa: CASSVAPTVAGPYEQYF
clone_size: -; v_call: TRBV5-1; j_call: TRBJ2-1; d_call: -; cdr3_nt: TGCGCCAGCAGCTTGGCGACTACACCACAGCAGTTCTTC; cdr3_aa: CASSLATTPQQFF
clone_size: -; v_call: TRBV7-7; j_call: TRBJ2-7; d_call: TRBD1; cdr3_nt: TGTGCCAGCAGCTCGGGACAGGGGGCCTCCTACGAGCAGTACTTC; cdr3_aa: CASSSGQGASYEQYF
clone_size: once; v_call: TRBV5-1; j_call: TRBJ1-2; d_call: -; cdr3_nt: TGCGCCAGCAGTTATGACACCTATGGCTACACCTTC; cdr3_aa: CASSYDTYGYTF
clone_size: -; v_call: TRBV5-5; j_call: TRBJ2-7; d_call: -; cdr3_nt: TGTGCCAGCAGCTTGGCCCGGTCACTAGCCATTTACGAGCAGTACTTC; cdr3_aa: CASSLARSLAIYEQYF
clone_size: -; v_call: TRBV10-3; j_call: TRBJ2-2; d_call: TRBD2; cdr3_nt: TGTGCCACCGGGGGACTAGGGAACACCGGGGAGCTGTTTTTT; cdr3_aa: CATGGLGNTGELFF
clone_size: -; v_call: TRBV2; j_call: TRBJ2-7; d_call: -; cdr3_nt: TGTGCCAGCAGTGATAATACGGTTGCCTACGAGCAGTACTTC; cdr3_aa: CASSDNTVAYEQYF
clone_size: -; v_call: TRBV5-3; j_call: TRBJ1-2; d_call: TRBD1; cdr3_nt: TGTGCCAGAAGCCCGCCGACAGGGCTAGGCGGCTACACCTTC; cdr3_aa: CARSPPTGLGGYTF
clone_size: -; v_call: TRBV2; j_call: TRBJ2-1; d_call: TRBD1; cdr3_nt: TGTGCCAGCGGGGGACAGGGGGACAATGAGCAGTTCTTC; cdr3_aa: CASGGQGDNEQFF